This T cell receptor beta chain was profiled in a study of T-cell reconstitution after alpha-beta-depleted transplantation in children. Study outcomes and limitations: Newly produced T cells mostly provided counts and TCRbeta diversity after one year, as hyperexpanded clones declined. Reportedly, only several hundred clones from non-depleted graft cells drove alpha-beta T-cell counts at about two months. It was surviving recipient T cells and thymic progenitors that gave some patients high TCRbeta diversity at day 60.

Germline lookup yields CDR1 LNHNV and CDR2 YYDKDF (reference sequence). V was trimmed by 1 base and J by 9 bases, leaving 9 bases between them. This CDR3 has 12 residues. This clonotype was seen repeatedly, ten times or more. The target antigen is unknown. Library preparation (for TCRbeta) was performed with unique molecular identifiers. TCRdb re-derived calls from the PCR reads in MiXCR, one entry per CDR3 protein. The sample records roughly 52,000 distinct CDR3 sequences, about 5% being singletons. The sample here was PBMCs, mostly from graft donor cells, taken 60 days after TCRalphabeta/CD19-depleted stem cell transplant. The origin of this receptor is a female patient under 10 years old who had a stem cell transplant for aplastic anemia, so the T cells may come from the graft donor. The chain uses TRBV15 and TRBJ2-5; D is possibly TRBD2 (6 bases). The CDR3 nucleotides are TGTGCCACCAGCAGAGCCTCTAGCGCCCAGTACTTC. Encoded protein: CATSRASSAQYF.